The T cell receptor beta chain described here comes from a study of T-cell memory formation after mild COVID-19. Study conclusions and caveats: Whether day 37 second-wave clones are SARS-CoV-2-specific was not confirmed.

The V end was cut by 4 bases, the J end by 5 bases, with 8 bases between. CDR1 is SGHAT, CDR2 FQNNGV, per germline. This CDR3 contains 12 residues. 5'RACE primed at constant segments yielded TCR alpha and TCR beta cDNA libraries bearing sample barcodes and UMIs. TCRdb re-called the 5' RACE reads with MiXCR, one entry per CDR3 protein. The sample records tens of thousands of distinct CDR3 sequences, 16% being singletons. This clonotype was seen a few times. The antigen remains unidentified. The sequence derives from an adult woman who had mild COVID-19 (a few samples of this study predate the infection). Cell type and time point are not known. The V and J genes are TRBV11-2 and TRBJ2-5, with D uncertain. Sequencing was carried out using PBMCs or a T cell subset sorted from them (not recorded which). The CDR3 coding sequence is TGTGCCAGCAGCTACATTAAGGAGACCCAGTACTTC. Protein product: CASSYIKETQYF.